A selection of T cell receptor beta chains follows, all from one sample in a study of blood T cells in healthy people across ages. TCRdb called the 5' RACE reads again in MiXCR, with one record for every CDR3 protein. This table holds 650,000 to 700,000 distinct CDR3 sequences, 52% found once. The sequencing input was blood. The receptors were sampled from an elderly woman in good health. Each CDR3 is given with its conserved first and last residue. Each record gives: J gene, D gene, CDR3 length, V gene, clone size, CDR3 DNA, CDR3 protein. A D gene is named only where the DNA matches it firmly. Rows may omit the clone size; those that give it use once, few, many or a size class.

J: TRBJ2-1; D: TRBD2; length: 15; V: TRBV6-2/TRBV6-3; size: many; DNA: TGTGCCAGCAGTTCCGGGACTAGCGGGGCCAATGAGCAGTTCTTC; CDR3: CASSSGTSGANEQFF
J: TRBJ2-4; D: TRBD2; length: 15; V: TRBV28; size: many; DNA: TGTGCCAGCAGTCCGTCTTTAGGGAGGGGAAACATTCAGTACTTC; CDR3: CASSPSLGRGNIQYF
J: TRBJ2-4; D: -; length: 18; V: TRBV11-1; size: -; DNA: TGTGCCAGCAGCTTACCCAGGGACGCCACCGCCGCCAAAAACATTCAGTACTTC; CDR3: CASSLPRDATAAKNIQYF
J: TRBJ2-1; D: TRBD1; length: 16; V: TRBV5-1; size: once; DNA: TGCGCCAGCAGCTCGGGACAGCAAAGCTCCTACAATGAGCAGTTCTTC; CDR3: CASSSGQQSSYNEQFF
J: TRBJ2-3; D: TRBD2; length: 16; V: TRBV29-1; size: few; DNA: TGCAGCGCTGGGGCGTGGTCTAGCGGGAGTAGTGATACGCAGTATTTT; CDR3: CSAGAWSSGSSDTQYF
J: TRBJ2-1; D: TRBD1; length: 15; V: TRBV27; size: few; DNA: TGTGCCAGCAGCCTCCTGGGACAGGGCTACAATGAGCAGTTCTTC; CDR3: CASSLLGQGYNEQFF
J: TRBJ1-5; D: TRBD1; length: 14; V: TRBV7-2; size: -; DNA: TGTGCCAGCAGCTTGGAAGGGGGCTGGCAGCCCCAGCATTTT; CDR3: CASSLEGGWQPQHF
J: TRBJ2-5; D: -; length: 13; V: TRBV12-3/TRBV12-4; size: -; DNA: TGTGCCAGCAGTTACTTTCAAAGTCTCTCGCAGTACTTC; CDR3: CASSYFQSLSQYF
J: TRBJ1-5; D: TRBD1; length: 19; V: TRBV27; size: -; DNA: TGTGCCAGCAGTTCTATAACAAAATCCGGACAGGCGGGGGATCAGCCCCAGCATTTT; CDR3: CASSSITKSGQAGDQPQHF
J: TRBJ1-2; D: TRBD1; length: 16; V: TRBV5-4; size: once; DNA: TGTGCCAGCAGTTCCCTGGACAGGGTGTATGACTATGGCTACACCTTC; CDR3: CASSSLDRVYDYGYTF
J: TRBJ2-5; D: -; length: 14; V: TRBV27; size: many; DNA: TGTGCCAGCAGTTTGGACAGACCAGGGGAGACCCAGTACTTC; CDR3: CASSLDRPGETQYF
J: TRBJ2-1; D: -; length: 15; V: TRBV24-1; size: many; DNA: TGTGCCACCGCGCCCGGACGGAGCTCCTACAATGAGCAGTTCTTC; CDR3: CATAPGRSSYNEQFF
J: TRBJ2-4; D: -; length: 13; V: TRBV20-1; size: -; DNA: TGCAGTGCTAGCCACCGGGTGGGAAACATTCAGTACTTC; CDR3: CSASHRVGNIQYF
J: TRBJ2-2; D: -; length: 11; V: TRBV5-1; size: -; DNA: TGCGCCAGCAGGGATGAGGGTGAGCTGTTTTTT; CDR3: CASRDEGELFF
J: TRBJ2-1; D: -; length: 12; V: TRBV2; size: few; DNA: TGTGCCAGCAGACAACAGGCTAATGAGCAGTTCTTC; CDR3: CASRQQANEQFF
J: TRBJ1-2; D: -; length: 15; V: TRBV2; size: -; DNA: TGTGCCAGCAGTCCTCTACTCCGGGACCCCTATGGCTACACCTTC; CDR3: CASSPLLRDPYGYTF
J: TRBJ2-5; D: -; length: 17; V: TRBV5-6; size: -; DNA: TGTGCCAGCAGCTCGATCCCTGGCAGGTTTTGGGGAGAGACCCAGTACTTC; CDR3: CASSSIPGRFWGETQYF
J: TRBJ2-5; D: TRBD2; length: 16; V: TRBV6-5; size: -; DNA: TGTGCCAGCAGTCCCCGACTAGCGGGGCCACAAGAGACCCAGTACTTC; CDR3: CASSPRLAGPQETQYF
J: TRBJ1-2; D: TRBD1; length: 15; V: TRBV7-9; size: -; DNA: TGTGCCAGCAGCTTAGAGACAGGGGGGATCTATGGCTACACCTTC; CDR3: CASSLETGGIYGYTF
J: TRBJ2-7; D: -; length: 14; V: TRBV27; size: -; DNA: TGTGCCAGCAGTCGCCCCGACCTTACCTACGAGCAGTACTTC; CDR3: CASSRPDLTYEQYF
J: TRBJ2-3; D: -; length: 14; V: TRBV30; size: -; DNA: TGTGCCTGGAGTAGAAGTCTGGGGACAGATACGCAGTATTTT; CDR3: CAWSRSLGTDTQYF
J: TRBJ2-7; D: -; length: 13; V: TRBV6-6; size: once; DNA: TGTGCCAGCAGTTATTCGGACCCGAGGGAGCAGTACTTC; CDR3: CASSYSDPREQYF
J: TRBJ2-1; D: -; length: 13; V: TRBV7-2; size: -; DNA: TGTGCCAGCAGCGTGCTAGTCTACAATGAGCAGTTCTTC; CDR3: CASSVLVYNEQFF
J: TRBJ1-1; D: TRBD1; length: 12; V: TRBV20-1; size: -; DNA: TGCAGTGCTAAACAGGGGGTCACTGAAGCTTTCTTT; CDR3: CSAKQGVTEAFF
J: TRBJ2-6; D: -; length: 15; V: TRBV6-6; size: -; DNA: TGTGCCAGCACTATAGGGGTTCGTGGGGCCAACGTCCTGACTTTC; CDR3: CASTIGVRGANVLTF
J: TRBJ2-1; D: TRBD2; length: 16; V: TRBV5-5; size: many; DNA: TGTGCCAGCAGCCTGCCTCTAGCGGGAGGTTACAATGAGCAGTTCTTC; CDR3: CASSLPLAGGYNEQFF
J: TRBJ1-4; D: -; length: 14; V: TRBV3-1; size: -; DNA: TGTGCCAGCAGCTCGACAGGCGGGAAGGAAAAACTGTTTTTT; CDR3: CASSSTGGKEKLFF
J: TRBJ2-4; D: TRBD2; length: 17; V: TRBV7-2; size: few; DNA: TGTGCCAGCAGCTTAGCGGCGGCGGGGGGTGTGATAAACATTCAGTACTTC; CDR3: CASSLAAAGGVINIQYF
J: TRBJ2-7; D: TRBD2; length: 15; V: TRBV20-1; size: -; DNA: TGCAGTGCTAGTCTAGCGGGAGTCCCAATCTACGAGCAGTACTTC; CDR3: CSASLAGVPIYEQYF
J: TRBJ1-6; D: TRBD1; length: 15; V: TRBV10-3; size: -; DNA: TGTGCCATCAGTGCCAGGACAGGACCCTATTCACCCCTCCACTTT; CDR3: CAISARTGPYSPLHF
J: TRBJ1-6; D: -; length: 11; V: TRBV9; size: -; DNA: TGTGCCAGCAGCGTAGGGGCACCCCTCCACTTT; CDR3: CASSVGAPLHF
J: TRBJ1-6; D: TRBD1; length: 17; V: TRBV5-1; size: few; DNA: TGCGCCAGCAGCCCCCGGGACAGGGGATCCAGTGATTCACCCCTCCACTTT; CDR3: CASSPRDRGSSDSPLHF
J: TRBJ2-7; D: TRBD2; length: 17; V: TRBV28; size: -; DNA: TGTGCCAGCAGTTTCACGCCTAGCGGGTGGAGCTCCTACGAGCAGTACTTC; CDR3: CASSFTPSGWSSYEQYF
J: TRBJ2-3; D: TRBD1; length: 15; V: TRBV12-3/TRBV12-4; size: -; DNA: TGTGCCAGCAGTACCGGGACAGGGGGTCGGAATACGCAGTATTTT; CDR3: CASSTGTGGRNTQYF
J: TRBJ2-1; D: TRBD1; length: 16; V: TRBV7-9; size: many; DNA: TGTGCCAGCAGCTTAGCGTCGGGACAGGGAGACAATGAGCAGTTCTTC; CDR3: CASSLASGQGDNEQFF
J: TRBJ1-6; D: -; length: 15; V: TRBV12-3/TRBV12-4; size: many; DNA: TGTGCCAGCAGTCCTGAACAGCTAAGCAATTCACCCCTCCACTTT; CDR3: CASSPEQLSNSPLHF
J: TRBJ2-7; D: -; length: 12; V: TRBV20-1; size: -; DNA: TGCGGTGCTGCGGAATGGGAAGGGGAGCAGTACTTC; CDR3: CGAAEWEGEQYF
J: TRBJ1-1; D: -; length: 15; V: TRBV12-3/TRBV12-4; size: -; DNA: TGTGCCAGCAGTTTTGGGGGGCGGTTGAACACTGAAGCTTTCTTT; CDR3: CASSFGGRLNTEAFF
J: TRBJ2-1; D: TRBD2; length: 16; V: TRBV11-1; size: -; DNA: TGTGCCAGCAGCTTTCGAAGCGGGAACATGATACATGAGCAGTTCTTC; CDR3: CASSFRSGNMIHEQFF
J: TRBJ2-5; D: TRBD2; length: 16; V: TRBV5-1; size: -; DNA: TGCGCCAGCAGCTTCGGGACTAGCGGAGCTATGGAGACCCAGTACTTC; CDR3: CASSFGTSGAMETQYF
J: TRBJ2-3; D: TRBD2; length: 15; V: TRBV20-1; size: -; DNA: TGCAGTGCGTCGCCCGGGTCCAGCGGGAGAGATACGCAGTATTTT; CDR3: CSASPGSSGRDTQYF
J: TRBJ1-2; D: -; length: 15; V: TRBV7-2; size: -; DNA: TGTGCCAGCAGCGAAAGACAGGTCCCGGTCTATGGCTACACCTTC; CDR3: CASSERQVPVYGYTF
J: TRBJ2-5; D: TRBD2; length: 14; V: TRBV6-4; size: -; DNA: TGTGCCAGTAGTAGAGCGGGAGAAGGGAATGAGCAGTACTTC; CDR3: CASSRAGEGNEQYF
J: TRBJ2-5; D: TRBD1; length: 15; V: TRBV6-5; size: many; DNA: TGTGCCAGCAGTTACTCGGGACAGGGTGTAGAGACCCAGTACTTC; CDR3: CASSYSGQGVETQYF
J: TRBJ1-5; D: -; length: 15; V: TRBV4-1; size: few; DNA: TGCGCCAGCAAGAGCCGACGGCAGGGCAATCAGCCCCAGCATTTT; CDR3: CASKSRRQGNQPQHF
J: TRBJ1-1; D: -; length: 14; V: TRBV5-1; size: few; DNA: TGCGCCAGCAGCTCCATTGACAGTAACACTGAAGCTTTCTTT; CDR3: CASSSIDSNTEAFF
J: TRBJ2-1; D: -; length: 11; V: TRBV19; size: many; DNA: TGTGCCAGTAGTAGCACGGATGAGCAGTTCTTC; CDR3: CASSSTDEQFF